This is a list of T cell receptor beta chains from one sample in a study of type 1 regulatory T cells. TCRdb processed the reads anew with MiXCR; each CDR3 protein has one entry. The data contain around 64,000 distinct CDR3 sequences, less than 25% of them seen just once; the ten biggest clones take up roughly 8.3%. The antigens of these receptors remain unknown. The specimen was cultured type 1 regulatory T (Tr1) cells, either the whole culture or a sorted fraction (not recorded which). The receptors stem from a human donor in good health. CDR3s include the opening cysteine and the closing phenylalanine or tryptophan. D genes are given only for firm matches. Size is stated for part of the rows, as once, few or many counts, or as a class when the clone is expanded.

v_call	d_call	j_call	clone_size	cdr3_aa	cdr3_nt
TRBV3-1	-	TRBJ1-1	-	CASSVRGENTEAFF	TGTGCCAGCAGCGTTCGGGGGGAGAACACTGAAGCTTTCTTT
TRBV3-1	-	TRBJ1-5	-	CASSQGVFNQPQHF	TGTGCCAGCAGCCAAGGCGTATTCAATCAGCCCCAGCATTTT
TRBV4-2	-	TRBJ1-5	few	CASSPQPEGNQPQHF	TGTGCCAGCAGCCCCCAGCCAGAGGGCAATCAGCCCCAGCATTTT
TRBV7-2	-	TRBJ2-2	few	CASSVQINTGELFF	TGTGCCAGCAGCGTACAGATTAACACCGGGGAGCTGTTTTTT
TRBV19	-	TRBJ1-6	few	CASSHLDSTNSPLHF	TGTGCCAGTAGCCACCTCGACAGTACCAATTCACCCCTCCACTTT
TRBV5-6	TRBD1	TRBJ2-2	few	CASSFGTGLAGELFF	TGTGCCAGCAGCTTCGGGACAGGGCTGGCCGGGGAGCTGTTTTTT
TRBV5-1	-	TRBJ2-3	few	CASSLGSFRPTDTQYF	TGCGCCAGCAGCTTGGGTTCATTCCGTCCCACAGATACGCAGTATTTT
TRBV20-1	-	TRBJ2-2	-	CSARERTVNTGELFF	TGCAGTGCTAGAGAAAGGACAGTGAACACCGGGGAGCTGTTTTTT
TRBV6-5	-	TRBJ2-6	few	CASSYSQGITSGANVLTF	TGTGCCAGCAGTTACTCGCAGGGCATTACCTCTGGGGCCAACGTCCTGACTTTC
TRBV29-1	-	TRBJ2-2	few	CSVDRANTGELFF	TGCAGCGTTGATAGGGCGAACACCGGGGAGCTGTTTTTT
TRBV30	TRBD2	TRBJ2-7	once	CAWSRGLAPYEQYF	TGTGCCTGGAGTAGGGGACTAGCGCCCTACGAGCAGTACTTC
TRBV7-9	-	TRBJ1-4	-	CASSLLGLNEKLFF	TGTGCCAGCAGCTTACTCGGCCTCAATGAAAAACTGTTTTTT
TRBV9	-	TRBJ2-1	few	CASSVGGNSYNEQFF	TGTGCCAGCAGCGTAGGCGGGAACTCCTACAATGAGCAGTTCTTC
TRBV27	TRBD1	TRBJ2-6	few	CASSRGDRPSSGANVLTF	TGTGCCAGCAGTCGCGGGGACAGGCCAAGCTCTGGGGCCAACGTCCTGACTTTC
TRBV27	-	TRBJ2-3	-	CASSSIAADTDTQYF	TGTGCCAGCAGTTCCATAGCGGCGGACACAGATACGCAGTATTTT
TRBV29-1	TRBD1	TRBJ2-1	few	CSVEGQGWNEQFF	TGCAGCGTTGAAGGACAGGGGTGGAATGAGCAGTTCTTC
TRBV24-1	-	TRBJ2-3	few	CATSSTVDTQYF	TGTGCCACCAGCTCCACAGTAGATACGCAGTATTTT
TRBV5-1	TRBD2	TRBJ2-3	medium-sized	CASRGLAGGDTQYF	TGCGCCAGCAGAGGACTAGCGGGAGGAGATACGCAGTATTTT
TRBV9	-	TRBJ2-2	few	CASSAQTRWDTGELFF	TGTGCCAGCAGCGCTCAGACTAGGTGGGACACCGGGGAGCTGTTTTTT
TRBV28	-	TRBJ2-3	few	CASSFRSGWLTQYF	TGTGCCAGCAGTTTCAGGTCAGGTTGGTTGACGCAGTATTTT
TRBV7-9	-	TRBJ1-1	-	CASSAPLAGAEAFF	TGTGCCAGCAGCGCACCCCTAGCCGGCGCTGAAGCTTTCTTT
TRBV29-1	-	TRBJ1-1	-	CSVRRTEAFF	TGCAGCGTCAGAAGGACTGAAGCTTTCTTT
TRBV7-2	-	TRBJ2-1	few	CASSSSRNEQFF	TGTGCCAGCAGCTCCTCTAGGAATGAGCAGTTCTTC
TRBV24-1	-	TRBJ1-5	-	CATSQGSFNQPQHF	TGTGCCACCAGTCAGGGGAGTTTCAATCAGCCCCAGCATTTT
TRBV12-3/TRBV12-4	TRBD1	TRBJ1-5	-	CASRKTGDSNQPQHF	TGTGCCAGCAGGAAGACAGGGGATAGCAATCAGCCCCAGCATTTT
TRBV5-1	-	TRBJ2-3	few	CASSLGSTDTQYF	TGCGCCAGCAGCTTGGGCAGCACAGATACGCAGTATTTT
TRBV6-2/TRBV6-3	TRBD2	TRBJ2-1	many	CASSYSTSGRIGSYNEQFF	TGTGCCAGCAGTTACTCGACTAGCGGGAGGATCGGGTCCTACAATGAGCAGTTCTTC
TRBV4-3	TRBD2	TRBJ2-7	-	CASSQGASGVSYEQYF	TGCGCCAGCAGCCAAGGGGCTAGCGGGGTCTCCTACGAGCAGTACTTC
TRBV6-1	TRBD1	TRBJ1-4	few	CASRTGTGVDNEKLFF	TGTGCCAGCAGAACCGGGACAGGGGTAGATAATGAAAAACTGTTTTTT
TRBV6-1	TRBD1	TRBJ1-1	few	CASREQTGLDTEAFF	TGTGCCAGCAGGGAACAGACAGGGTTGGACACTGAAGCTTTCTTT
TRBV7-9	TRBD1	TRBJ1-2	few	CASSSIWALGQLNYGYTF	TGTGCCAGCAGCTCAATCTGGGCGTTGGGACAGCTTAACTATGGCTACACCTTC
TRBV5-6	-	TRBJ1-1	many	CASSRGVEAFF	TGTGCCAGCAGCAGGGGGGTAGAAGCTTTCTTT
TRBV7-3	-	TRBJ2-3	-	CASSLGGGSDTQYF	TGTGCCAGCAGCTTGGGGGGCGGATCAGATACGCAGTATTTT
TRBV12-3/TRBV12-4	-	TRBJ1-5	-	CASSLTEDHPQHF	TGTGCCAGCAGTTTAACGGAAGATCATCCCCAGCATTTT
TRBV10-3	TRBD2	TRBJ2-7	-	CAISVLASGSEQYF	TGTGCCATCAGTGTTCTGGCTAGCGGGAGTGAGCAGTACTTC
TRBV20-1	-	TRBJ1-6	many	CSVPMKGQDSPLHF	TGCAGTGTGCCCATGAAGGGGCAGGATTCACCCCTCCACTTT
TRBV6-2/TRBV6-3	-	TRBJ2-3	many	CASSSQSTDTQYF	TGTGCCAGCAGTTCCCAAAGTACAGATACGCAGTATTTT
TRBV28	-	TRBJ1-1	-	CASILSGALGAFF	TGTGCCAGCATCCTCTCGGGGGCCCTTGGAGCTTTCTTT
TRBV18	-	TRBJ2-7	-	CASSPYVVSEQYF	TGTGCCAGCTCACCTTACGTGGTGTCCGAGCAGTACTTC
TRBV29-1	-	TRBJ1-2	-	CSSLGSAEGYTF	TGCAGCTCCCTCGGATCAGCAGAGGGCTACACCTTC
TRBV15	-	TRBJ2-5	-	CATSRDQLAQETQYF	TGTGCCACCAGCAGAGATCAGTTAGCGCAAGAGACCCAGTACTTC
TRBV20-1	-	TRBJ2-7	few	CSAYSAPSYEQYF	TGCAGCGCCTACTCGGCCCCTTCCTACGAGCAGTACTTC
TRBV3-1	-	TRBJ1-2	few	CASSQEFRGGQGGYTF	TGTGCCAGCAGCCAAGAATTTAGGGGGGGGCAAGGCGGCTACACCTTC
TRBV29-1	-	TRBJ1-1	-	CSVDPGITEAFF	TGCAGCGTTGACCCGGGAATCACTGAAGCTTTCTTT
TRBV15	-	TRBJ2-1	-	CATSRDGSALDEQFF	TGTGCCACCAGCAGAGATGGGAGTGCCCTCGATGAGCAGTTCTTC
TRBV6-1	-	TRBJ2-3	few	CASRADTQYF	TGTGCCAGCAGGGCAGATACGCAGTATTTT